One sample yielded the 4 T cell receptor beta chains listed below, sequenced in a study of cytomegalovirus exposure and HLA in healthy donors. TCRdb's copy holds only in-frame clones and misses some; the assay was immunoSEQ multiplex PCR. The sample records about 340,000 clones, just over 85% being singletons. Sequencing used PBMCs. The receptors come from a woman aged 18 to 35 in good health and CMV-seronegative.

The rearrangement links TRBV6-6 to TRBJ2-1; 8 nucleotides match TRBD2. CDR1 is MNHNY and CDR2 is SVGAGI in the germline V gene (reference sequence). The V gene end was trimmed by 2 bases and the J gene end by 6 bases; junction bases not matched to a gene: 9. This CDR3 has 16 residues. The DNA of the CDR3 is TGTGCCAGCAGTTACCCCCAGAGCGGGAGAGGCAATGAGCAGTTCTTC. Translating gives CASSYPQSGRGNEQFF.

V is TRBV9 and J is TRBJ2-5; TRBD1 agrees at 8 bases. V lost 0 bases and J lost 5; bases outside the gene matches: 9. The CDR3 has 16 residues. Germline V gives CDR1 SGDLS, CDR2 YYNGEE. CDR3 protein: CASSVAGGVSSETQYF. The CDR3 DNA reads TGTGCCAGCAGCGTAGCAGGGGGCGTAAGTAGCGAGACCCAGTACTTC.

As DNA, the CDR3 is TGTGCCAGCACTGTGGGCGGGGACGAGCAGTACTTC. Translation gives CASTVGGDEQYF. V gene TRBV6-5 combines with J gene TRBJ2-7; a possible D gene is TRBD2 (6 bases). Trimming shortened V by 7 bases and J by 5 bases, and 12 bases separated the two germline ends. This CDR3 is built from 12 residues. In germline, CDR1 is MNHEY, CDR2 SVGAGI.

The J gene is TRBJ2-7, the V gene TRBV6-5, with 13 bases that match TRBD2. Germline-derived CDR1 and CDR2 are MNHEY and SVGAGI. The V gene end was trimmed by 5 bases and the J gene end by 2 bases; junction bases not matched to a gene: 3. The CDR3 contains 15 residues. The CDR3 coding sequence is TGTGCCAGCAGTCAGGGACTAGCGGGGACCTACGAGCAGTACTTC. Its translation is CASSQGLAGTYEQYF.